Listed below are T cell receptor beta chains from one sample, sequenced in a study of T cell responses to AZD1222 COVID-19 vaccine. The protocol was immunoSEQ multiplex PCR, while the TCRdb copy is restricted to in-frame clones and leaves out a portion. The data contain over 100,000 clones, over 75% of them singletons. The specimen was peripheral blood, collected on day 0 of AZD1222 vaccination. These receptors were obtained from an adult in good health. CDR3s leave out the opening cysteine and the closing phenylalanine or tryptophan. The order of the fields is J gene, CDR3 length, V gene, D gene, CDR3 protein. A D gene is named only where the DNA matches it firmly.

j_gene: TRBJ1-2; len: 12; v_gene: TRBV27; d_gene: TRBD1; CDR3aa: ASRQTGGLRGYT
j_gene: TRBJ1-2; len: 10; v_gene: TRBV28; d_gene: NA; CDR3aa: ASIEQGGGYT
j_gene: TRBJ1-1; len: 15; v_gene: TRBV19; d_gene: NA; CDR3aa: ARGWTSYLHGDAEAF
j_gene: TRBJ1-2; len: 12; v_gene: TRBV9; d_gene: NA; CDR3aa: ASSAAGTDYGYT
j_gene: TRBJ2-3; len: 12; v_gene: TRBV27; d_gene: NA; CDR3aa: ASSLGIRADTQY
j_gene: TRBJ1-2; len: 14; v_gene: TRBV9; d_gene: TRBD1; CDR3aa: ASGWDSRKANYGYT
j_gene: TRBJ2-2; len: 13; v_gene: TRBV28; d_gene: TRBD1; CDR3aa: ASRRRTGGTGELF
j_gene: TRBJ2-1; len: 14; v_gene: TRBV6-5; d_gene: TRBD2; CDR3aa: ASSYGLAGAYNEQF
j_gene: TRBJ1-1; len: 12; v_gene: TRBV9; d_gene: NA; CDR3aa: ASSPGGMNTEAF
j_gene: TRBJ2-1; len: 11; v_gene: TRBV12-3/TRBV12-4; d_gene: NA; CDR3aa: ASSSTGSGEQF
j_gene: TRBJ2-3; len: 14; v_gene: TRBV21-1; d_gene: NA; CDR3aa: ASSKVIGWVTDTQY
j_gene: TRBJ2-2; len: 16; v_gene: TRBV5-1; d_gene: NA; CDR3aa: ASRGVRPGQRNTGELF
j_gene: TRBJ2-7; len: 12; v_gene: TRBV11-2; d_gene: NA; CDR3aa: ASSVKGPVGEQY
j_gene: TRBJ2-3; len: 14; v_gene: TRBV5-1; d_gene: TRBD2; CDR3aa: ASSPGLAGSTDTQY
j_gene: TRBJ1-4; len: 10; v_gene: TRBV3-1/TRBV3-2; d_gene: NA; CDR3aa: ASSFNQGLLF
j_gene: TRBJ1-5; len: 10; v_gene: TRBV2; d_gene: NA; CDR3aa: ASSTGREPQH
j_gene: TRBJ2-7; len: 11; v_gene: TRBV28; d_gene: NA; CDR3aa: ASAVTVDSEQY
j_gene: TRBJ2-7; len: 14; v_gene: TRBV24-1; d_gene: TRBD2; CDR3aa: ATSDRTSGRAHEQY
j_gene: TRBJ2-7; len: 12; v_gene: TRBV7-2; d_gene: NA; CDR3aa: ASSLEVVSYEQY
j_gene: TRBJ1-2; len: 12; v_gene: TRBV19; d_gene: NA; CDR3aa: ASSIEGRLYGYT